Presented here are 28 T cell receptor beta chains from one specimen sequenced in a study of shared clonotypes between healthy human individuals. Assay: immunoSEQ multiplex PCR; the TCRdb copy retains only in-frame clones and omits some. The table has 1,500,000 or so clones, roughly 96% seen once. Source material: naive CD4+ T cells sorted from blood. Subset here: CD45RA+ positively selected. The receptors stem from a man younger than 40 in good health.

The V call is TRBV6-1, the J call TRBJ2-5; D remains ambiguous. This CDR3 comprises 13 residues. CDR1 MNHNS and CDR2 SASEGT come from the germline V gene. V was pared by 1 base and J by 7 bases, with 10 bases between. The CDR3 loop is CASSEVLVGTQYF. DNA of the CDR3: TGTGCCAGCAGTGAAGTTTTGGTTGGGACCCAGTACTTC.

DNA for the CDR3: TGTGCCAGCTCCACAGAGTTAGATACGCAGTATTTT. The encoded protein is CASSTELDTQYF. V is TRBV18 and J is TRBJ2-3; D ambiguous. Germline lookup yields CDR1 KGHSH and CDR2 LQKENI. Trimming left V 6 bases short and J 5 bases short, with 9 bases between. The CDR3 totals 12 residues.

The chain joins TRBV6-5 to TRBJ2-2; D gene ambiguous. Trimming took 6 bases from V and 7 from J, leaving 3 bases between them. CDR3 length: 10 residues. Per germline, CDR1 MNHEY and CDR2 SVGAGI. The CDR3 loop is CASRGGELFF. The CDR3 nucleotides read TGTGCCAGCAGGGGCGGGGAGCTGTTTTTT.

As to this clone: Other DNA variants within this sample encode the same CDR3. The V gene is TRBV19, the J gene TRBJ2-7; possibly TRBD2 for D (6 bases). The germline V gene encodes CDR1 LNHDA and CDR2 SQIVND (reference sequence). CDR3 length: 12 residues. V gave up 8 bases and J gave up 4 bases, with 12 bases separating them. The CDR3 DNA reads TGTGCCAGTTCTGGGGGGTCTTACGAGCAGTACTTC. Protein: CASSGGSYEQYF.

The chain has TRBV5-1 and TRBJ2-6, with 8 positions matching TRBD1. The V gene's germline CDR1 is SGHRS and CDR2 YFSETQ. CDR3 length equals 15 residues. V was pared by 4 bases and J by 3 bases, with 3 bases of the junction left unmatched. In nucleotides, the CDR3 is TGCGCCAGCAGCGGGGGACAGGTTGGGGCCAACGTCCTGACTTTC. Residues: CASSGGQVGANVLTF. Complete variable domain (other parts from reference TRBV5-1 and TRBJ2-6): KAGVTQTPRYLIKTRGQQVTLSCSPISGHRSVSWYQQTPGQGLQFLFEYFSETQRNKGNFPGRFSGRQFSNSRSEMNVSTLELGDSALYLCASSGGQVGANVLTFGAGSRLTVL.

The chain has TRBV6-1 and TRBJ2-1, with TRBD2 matching 7 bases. Trimming at V came to 7 bases and at J to 7 bases, leaving 13 bases not matched to a gene. Looked up from germline, CDR1 is MNHNS and CDR2 is SASEGT. This CDR3 has 15 residues. The CDR3 sequence is CASTRTSALGNEQFF. The CDR3 region has the DNA TGTGCCAGCACCCGAACTAGCGCGCTGGGGAATGAGCAGTTCTTC.

The chain combines TRBV19 with TRBJ2-1; 12 bases map to TRBD2. CDR1 and CDR2 (germline): LNHDA, SQIVND (reference sequence). Germline trimming cut 6 bases from V and 10 bases from J; bases unmatched to any gene: 13. The CDR3 is 16 residues long. CDR3 in DNA: TGTGCCAGTAGCCCCCTTTCTAGCGGGAGGGCCGTAGAGCAGTTCTTC. Its translation: CASSPLSSGRAVEQFF.

This chain joins TRBV10-2 and TRBJ2-5, with no clear D. CDR3 length: 13 amino acids. Trimming removed 6 bases from V and 5 bases from J, with 13 bases in between. Per the germline V gene, CDR1 is WSHSY and CDR2 is SAAADI. The CDR3 protein is CASSVGEWETQYF. The CDR3 DNA reads TGCGCCAGCAGCGTCGGTGAGTGGGAGACCCAGTACTTC.

The chain joins TRBV7-2 to TRBJ2-7; D could derive from TRBD1 or TRBD2 (5 bases each). The ends were cut back, 3 bases at V and 3 bases at J, with 15 bases in the middle. Germline-derived CDR1 and CDR2 are SGHTA and FQGNSA. This CDR3 region has 15 residues. CDR3 amino acids: CASSLDIPRGYEQYF. DNA for the CDR3: TGTGCCAGCAGCTTGGACATCCCGAGGGGCTACGAGCAGTACTTC.

This chain links TRBV5-1 with TRBJ2-7; TRBD1 matches 10 bases. The CDR3 has 18 residues. The V segment lost 4 bases and the J segment 2 bases; nucleotides outside the gene matches: 15. CDR1 is SGHRS, CDR2 YFSETQ, per germline. The CDR3 is CASSREPLVGQGTYEQYF. The CDR3 coding sequence is TGCGCCAGCAGCCGCGAGCCATTGGTGGGACAGGGGACCTACGAGCAGTACTTC.

The chain has TRBV6-5 and TRBJ2-3, with a tentative D call TRBD1 (5 bases). This CDR3 contains 15 residues. Germline assignment: CDR1 MNHEY and CDR2 SVGAGI. V lost 2 bases and J lost 2, with 11 bases in between. Here the CDR3 reads CASSYLSTVTDTQYF. The CDR3 nucleotides are TGTGCCAGCAGTTACCTCTCGACAGTCACAGATACGCAGTATTTT.

The V and J genes are TRBV10-1 and TRBJ2-7; D might be TRBD2 (6 bases). Per the germline V gene, CDR1 is WNHNN and CDR2 is SYGVQD (reference sequence). The V end was cut by 5 bases, the J end by 2 bases, with 19 bases between. This CDR3 comprises 16 residues. Here the CDR3 DNA reads TGCGCCAGCAGTAAGAGGACGACCGGACTAACCTACGAGCAGTACTTC. Protein product: CASSKRTTGLTYEQYF.

The chain links TRBV4-3 to TRBJ2-5; 8 bases are shared with TRBD1. Germline-derived CDR1 and CDR2 are LGHNA and YSLEER. The CDR3 extends over 15 amino acids. The J segment lost 2 bases and the V segment lost 2 bases, leaving 4 bases of the junction unmatched. The CDR3 region is CASSQRTGKQETQYF. The DNA for the CDR3 is TGCGCCAGCAGCCAAAGGACAGGGAAACAAGAGACCCAGTACTTC.

The rearrangement joins TRBV2 to TRBJ2-3, with 7 bases matching TRBD2. V lost 5 bases, J lost 3 bases, and 5 bases stayed unmatched. The CDR3 sequence is 14 residues long. Germline V gives CDR1 SNHLY, CDR2 FYNNEI. Here the CDR3 DNA reads TGTGCCAGCAGTCCAGGGACTATGACAGATACGCAGTATTTT. Translated: CASSPGTMTDTQYF.

This chain links TRBV2 with TRBJ1-5; D perhaps matches TRBD1 (6 bases). V lost 6 bases and J lost 9, with 18 bases in between. This CDR3 comprises 14 residues. Germline CDR1 SNHLY, CDR2 FYNNEI. The CDR3 spells CASSRDNPRGPQHF. The DNA for the CDR3 is TGTGCCAGCAGCCGGGACAACCCTCGTGGGCCCCAGCATTTT. The variable domain in full, completed from reference TRBV2 and TRBJ1-5, reads EPEVTQTPSHQVTQMGQEVILRCVPISNHLYFYWYRQILGQKVEFLVSFYNNEISEKSEIFDDQFSVERPDGSNFTLKIRSTKLEDSAMYFCASSRDNPRGPQHFGDGTRLSIL.

Points on this clone: At one boundary the junction diverges from the germline segment, which might be a read error. CDR3 sequence: CASSWTGTYQSQHF. The CDR3 bases are TGTGCCAGCAGTTGGACAGGGACTTATCAGTCCCAGCATTTT. The gene calls are TRBV28 and TRBJ1-5; 8 nucleotides match TRBD1. The CDR3 covers 14 residues. CDR1 is MDHEN and CDR2 is SYDVKM in the germline V gene.

The chain uses TRBV28 and TRBJ1-4; D call uncertain. Germline CDR1 MDHEN, CDR2 SYDVKM. The V end lost 2 bases, the J end lost 1 base, and 11 bases lay between the germline ends. This CDR3 has 16 residues. The CDR3 DNA reads TGTGCCAGCAGTTTACCCGACCGTCTAACTAATGAAAAACTGTTTTTT. Translating gives CASSLPDRLTNEKLFF.

V is TRBV7-9 and J is TRBJ1-2, with unresolved D. The ends were cut back, 0 bases at V and 4 bases at J, with 9 bases in the middle. This CDR3 contains 14 residues. Per germline, CDR1 SEHNR and CDR2 FQNEAQ (reference sequence). The CDR3 region is CASSLAGSTYGYTF. Written as DNA, the CDR3 is TGTGCCAGCAGCTTAGCGGGGTCCACCTATGGCTACACCTTC. Full variable domain (missing parts from reference TRBV7-9 and TRBJ1-2): DTGVSQNPRHKITKRGQNVTFRCDPISEHNRLYWYRQTLGQGPEFLTYFQNEAQLEKSRLLSDRFSAERPKGSFSTLEIQRTEQGDSAMYLCASSLAGSTYGYTFGSGTRLTVV.

The chain recombines TRBV5-1 with TRBJ2-1; perhaps TRBD2 as D (6 bases). The ends were cut back, 4 bases at V and 6 bases at J, with 14 bases in the middle. The CDR3 length is 14 residues. CDR1 is SGHRS and CDR2 is YFSETQ in the germline V gene. The CDR3 region is CASSPVAGSNEQFF. The CDR3, as DNA: TGCGCCAGCAGCCCAGTGGCGGGAAGCAATGAGCAGTTCTTC.

The table lists this clone with a count of one. The rearrangement links TRBV19 to TRBJ2-1, with 11 nucleotides matching TRBD1. The V segment lost 6 bases and the J segment 7 bases; nucleotides outside the gene matches: 8. Germline CDR1 LNHDA, CDR2 SQIVND (reference sequence). The CDR3 is 15 residues long. The CDR3 coding sequence is TGTGCCAGTAGCGGAACCGGGACAGGGGGTAATGAGCAGTTCTTC. Amino acids: CASSGTGTGGNEQFF.

The chain links TRBV9 to TRBJ1-2; D may be TRBD1 (6 bases). CDR1 and CDR2 (germline): SGDLS, YYNGEE. Trimming shortened V by 3 bases and J by 5 bases, and 11 bases separated the two germline ends. The CDR3 loop spans 13 amino acids. CDR3 sequence reads: CASSAYGQYGYTF. The CDR3 DNA follows: TGTGCCAGCAGCGCCTATGGACAGTATGGCTACACCTTC.

V and J are TRBV19 and TRBJ2-7; D gene uncertain. Germline V gene sequence: CDR1 LNHDA, CDR2 SQIVND (reference sequence). Between the trimmed V and J ends, which lost 2 bases and 5 bases, there was a span of 10 bases. The CDR3 consists of 13 residues. CDR3 bases: TGTGCCAGTAGTATACAAGCGAACAACGAGCAGTACTTC. Translating it yields CASSIQANNEQYF.

The V and J genes are TRBV5-4 and TRBJ2-1; possible D gene TRBD1, 6 bases. Germline V CDR1 and CDR2: SGHNT, YYREEE (reference sequence). V was clipped by 2 bases and J by 6 bases, with 12 bases between them. The CDR3 runs 14 residues. CDR3 in amino acids: CASSFGQISNEQFF. CDR3 coding DNA: TGTGCCAGCAGCTTCGGACAGATCTCCAATGAGCAGTTCTTC.

This chain joins TRBV4-3 and TRBJ2-6; perhaps TRBD2 as D (5 bases). From germline, CDR1 is LGHNA and CDR2 YSLEER. The V gene lost 4 bases and the J gene lost 1 base, with 14 bases spanning the gap. This CDR3 has 17 residues. CDR3 protein: CASSPGDWFSGANVLTF. CDR3 in DNA: TGCGCCAGCAGCCCCGGGGATTGGTTTTCTGGGGCCAACGTCCTGACTTTC.

This chain joins TRBV5-1 and TRBJ1-2; the D gene is possibly TRBD1 (5 bases). V was clipped by 5 bases and J by 0 bases, with 14 bases between them. Per the germline V gene, CDR1 is SGHRS and CDR2 is YFSETQ. The CDR3 spans 15 residues. The CDR3 DNA reads as TGCGCCAGCAGTTATTCAGGGAGTTCTAACTATGGCTACACCTTC. This sequence encodes CASSYSGSSNYGYTF.

This clone was counted a single time. The chain has TRBV7-2 and TRBJ2-2; 7 nucleotides agree with TRBD2. Germline trimming cut 10 bases from V and 3 bases from J; bases unmatched to any gene: 5. The CDR3 loop spans 13 amino acids. CDR1 and CDR2 from the germline V gene are SGHTA and FQGNSA. CDR3 region: CATQREHTGELFF. The CDR3 DNA reads as TGTGCCACTCAGCGGGAACACACCGGGGAGCTGTTTTTT.

The chain is built from TRBV10-3 and TRBJ1-1; D is unclear. The CDR3 is made up of 12 amino acids. Trimming stripped 2 bases from V and 5 bases from J, with 6 bases between. The germline V gene has CDR1 ENHRY and CDR2 SYGVKD. CDR3 loop: CAISEGGTEAFF. The DNA for the CDR3 is TGTGCCATCAGTGAGGGCGGGACTGAAGCTTTCTTT.

Regarding this clone: Other DNA sequences of this sample code for an identical CDR3. This chain connects TRBV5-1 to TRBJ2-3, with TRBD2 as a possible D gene (6 bases). V shed 0 bases and J shed 4 bases, with 6 bases lying between them. The germline CDR1 and CDR2 sequences are SGHRS and YFSETQ. This CDR3 contains 13 residues. The CDR3 DNA reads as TGCGCCAGCAGCTTGGGCGGGGCAGATACGCAGTATTTT. It encodes CASSLGGADTQYF.